This T cell receptor beta chain comes out of a study of T cells in Graves' hyperthyroidism and ophthalmopathy (dated by TCRdb to between 2018 and 2021). As for the study more broadly: Peripheral blood was sampled at the time of initial diagnosis, prior to any treatment. To identify distinguishing TCR V-J signatures, a discovery cohort of 100 or so patients was used, comprising fewer than 45 with Graves' ophthalmopathy and around 60 with stable Graves' hyperthyroidism. Whether ophthalmopathy could be predicted prospectively was tested in an independent validation cohort made up of fewer than 20 hyperthyroidism patients plus 17 patients who later progressed to ophthalmopathy. The 100 or so discovery patients were divided at random into training and test sets in a 7:3 ratio. In addition, the study compared T-cell repertoires in thyroid tissue and in blood from several Graves' hyperthyroidism patients. Once sampling was done, hyperthyroidism patients were given methimazole at a starting dose of 30 mg daily, whereas ophthalmopathy patients were given high-dose intravenous methylprednisolone. The paper reports TCR Vbeta CDR3 sequencing of about 140 peripheral blood samples: some 41 ophthalmopathy, about 75 hyperthyroidism and around 17 progressor patients. Here is what the overall study found, with its caveats: During validation, the model predicted progression to ophthalmopathy a median of approximately six months ahead of onset, with more than 60% sensitivity and 72% to 80% specificity. Most expanded thyroid clonotypes (frequency above 0.001) were also detected in blood, suggesting blood repertoires may reflect thyroid immune responses. Sample size was not statistically predetermined, and blinding of investigators to group allocation was not performed. Ophthalmopathy was separated from stable hyperthyroidism by a 13 V-J signature model, with approximately 85% sensitivity and around 81% specificity obtained in cross-validation and 80%/75% obtained in testing.

This clonotype was counted at least ten times. There is no known antigen for this receptor. No much larger clone is present one base from it, and per-base qualities are unavailable. The TCR beta CDR3 regions were amplified from RNA transcripts. A first-round RT-PCR of the TCR CDR3 used the HTBI primer set with the Qiagen OneStep RT-PCR kit. Libraries were constructed in a second round of multiplex PCR, after which size selection and purification were carried out. Sequencing of the libraries was done on an Illumina HiSeq2000 using paired-end 100 bp reads. The authors' pipeline ran thus. SOAPnuke was used to process the raw data, removing reads that contained adapters or uncalled bases, had a mean Phred below 15, or lacked an exact match to the constant primer or identifier. COPE v1.2.5 was used to merge high-quality paired reads, and clonotypes were defined as unique nucleotide sequences. Clonotypes were aligned to IMGT TRBV, TRBD and TRBJ reference segments using MiTCR v1.1. The analysis was restricted to V-J combinations with a frequency above 0.0001, which together covered 99.2% of the repertoires. A TCS score was defined as the ratio of F50 (clonal expansion) to E x V (chaos), with BLOSUM62-based TCRdist applied between CDR3 peptides within each V-J. Welch's t-statistics and random forest reduced 514 V-J features to 10 to 15, which were used in a naive Bayes classifier (R e1071). The similarity between thyroid and blood repertoires was quantified using the Morisita-Horn index. TCRdb reanalyzed the raw reads on its own, using fastp at Q25 for trimming and MiXCR for clone calling, and kept in-frame beta chains. CDR3 protein sequences are deduplicated, and each keeps its most common genes and DNA. TCRdb assigned the V and J calls; the authors' analysis was not used. The sample table records about 840,000 distinct CDR3 sequences; roughly 40% of these occur just once. The ten largest clones represent more than 7% of the sample.

The CDR3 runs 11 amino acids, cysteine and phenylalanine included. Only the CDR3 DNA stays, 33 bases, in frame from base 1. Trimming at the junction amounts to 8 bases on V and 1 base on J, and the germline ends lie 5 bases apart. Looking up the germline V gene yields CDR1 SGHVS and CDR2 FNYEAQ. A patient counted as having stable Graves' hyperthyroidism if no progression to ophthalmopathy occurred over 18 months of follow-up. Hyperthyroidism patients were newly diagnosed, with disease duration under 2 months, and aged 18 to 65 years. The study excluded patients with uncontrolled infections, other autoimmune diseases, pregnancy or lactation. Clinical symptoms, serum thyroxine and TRAb, thyroid ultrasound, and orbital computed tomography formed the basis for the diagnoses. PBMCs were separated from about 10 ml of fresh peripheral blood using Ficoll-Paque density gradient centrifugation. Trizol reagent was used to extract total RNA, and RNA quality was then checked on an Agilent 2100 Bioanalyzer.

This chain is built from TRBV7-6 and TRBJ1-2; the D gene identity is not certain. Input material: blood. The sequence was obtained from a man aged 18-30 years with Graves' hyperthyroidism. The nucleotide sequence reads TGTGCCAGCGGGGATAACTATGGCTACACCTTC. It is translated as CASGDNYGYTF.